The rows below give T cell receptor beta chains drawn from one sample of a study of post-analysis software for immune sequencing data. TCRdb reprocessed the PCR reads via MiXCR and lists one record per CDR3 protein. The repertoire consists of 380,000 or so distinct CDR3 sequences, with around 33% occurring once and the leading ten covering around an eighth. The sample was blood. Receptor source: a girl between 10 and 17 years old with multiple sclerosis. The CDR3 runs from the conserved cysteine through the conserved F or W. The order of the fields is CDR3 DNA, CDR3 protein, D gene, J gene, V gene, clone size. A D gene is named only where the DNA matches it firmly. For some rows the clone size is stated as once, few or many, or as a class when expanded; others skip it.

CDR3nt: TGTGCCACCAGCCGAAAAGGGGCACTACAAGAGACCCAGTACTTC
CDR3aa: CATSRKGALQETQYF
d_gene: .
j_gene: TRBJ2-5
v_gene: TRBV15
abundance: few

CDR3nt: TGTGCCAGCAGCTTTAGCGGGTCGGGCTCCTACAATGAGCAGTTCTTC
CDR3aa: CASSFSGSGSYNEQFF
d_gene: TRBD2
j_gene: TRBJ2-1
v_gene: TRBV7-6
abundance: .

CDR3nt: TGTGCTAGCACTCCCGAGCCGGGGACAGCCTATGGCTACACCTTC
CDR3aa: CASTPEPGTAYGYTF
d_gene: TRBD1
j_gene: TRBJ1-2
v_gene: TRBV9
abundance: .

CDR3nt: TGCGCCAGCAGCCAAGATCCGGGTTTCCACGAGCAGTACTTC
CDR3aa: CASSQDPGFHEQYF
d_gene: .
j_gene: TRBJ2-7
v_gene: TRBV4-1
abundance: few

CDR3nt: TGTGCCAGCTCCAGGGGTCAGCCCCAGCATTTT
CDR3aa: CASSRGQPQHF
d_gene: .
j_gene: TRBJ1-5
v_gene: TRBV12-3/TRBV12-4
abundance: .

CDR3nt: TGCGCCAGCAGCTTCCCAGGCCTCTCTGGGGCCAACGTCCTGACTTTC
CDR3aa: CASSFPGLSGANVLTF
d_gene: .
j_gene: TRBJ2-6
v_gene: TRBV5-1
abundance: .

CDR3nt: TGTGCCAGCAACTTAGCGGGGGCGATCACAGATACGCAGTATTTT
CDR3aa: CASNLAGAITDTQYF
d_gene: TRBD2
j_gene: TRBJ2-3
v_gene: TRBV12-3/TRBV12-4
abundance: .

CDR3nt: TGCGCCAGCAGTTTTTTCCTCCAGGCCTCTCACACTGGAAATGAGCAGTACTTC
CDR3aa: CASSFFLQASHTGNEQYF
d_gene: .
j_gene: TRBJ2-5
v_gene: TRBV6-2/TRBV6-3
abundance: .

CDR3nt: TGTGCCAGCAGCCACAGGGGCAGCCACTACGAGCAGTACTTC
CDR3aa: CASSHRGSHYEQYF
d_gene: TRBD1
j_gene: TRBJ2-7
v_gene: TRBV6-6
abundance: many

CDR3nt: TGTGCCAGCAACCCCGGACTAGCGGGGAGGGAGACCCAGTACTTC
CDR3aa: CASNPGLAGRETQYF
d_gene: TRBD2
j_gene: TRBJ2-5
v_gene: TRBV9
abundance: .

CDR3nt: TGTGCCAGCAGCTTAATGCCGGAAGGGAACGGGGCCAACGTCCTGACTTTC
CDR3aa: CASSLMPEGNGANVLTF
d_gene: .
j_gene: TRBJ2-6
v_gene: TRBV7-3
abundance: .

CDR3nt: TGTGCCAGCAGCTCTACGGATCGGGGGACCTATGGCTACACCTTC
CDR3aa: CASSSTDRGTYGYTF
d_gene: .
j_gene: TRBJ1-2
v_gene: TRBV12-3/TRBV12-4
abundance: .

CDR3nt: TGTGCCAGCAGCTCCCGGGACTGGGGACGCGAGCAGTACTTC
CDR3aa: CASSSRDWGREQYF
d_gene: .
j_gene: TRBJ2-7
v_gene: TRBV7-2
abundance: .

CDR3nt: TGTGCCACCAGTGATTTGCAAGACTTAGATGAGCAGTTCTTC
CDR3aa: CATSDLQDLDEQFF
d_gene: .
j_gene: TRBJ2-1
v_gene: TRBV24-1
abundance: few

CDR3nt: TGTGCCAGCAGTTTATCCCGCATTAGCGGGGGGGCAGATACGCAGTATTTT
CDR3aa: CASSLSRISGGADTQYF
d_gene: TRBD2
j_gene: TRBJ2-3
v_gene: TRBV27
abundance: .

CDR3nt: TGTGCCAGCAGCTTCAGCAATTCACCCCTCCACTTT
CDR3aa: CASSFSNSPLHF
d_gene: .
j_gene: TRBJ1-6
v_gene: TRBV7-2
abundance: .

CDR3nt: TGTGCCAGCAGCCAAGACGGAGTACCGGATTCACCCCTCCACTTT
CDR3aa: CASSQDGVPDSPLHF
d_gene: .
j_gene: TRBJ1-6
v_gene: TRBV3-1
abundance: .

CDR3nt: TGCGCCAGCAGCAAAGAACAGGGAATTAATGAGCAGTACTTC
CDR3aa: CASSKEQGINEQYF
d_gene: .
j_gene: TRBJ2-7
v_gene: TRBV7-2
abundance: .

CDR3nt: TGTGCCATCTCCCCAACAGGGGGTACAGATACGCAGTATTTT
CDR3aa: CAISPTGGTDTQYF
d_gene: TRBD1
j_gene: TRBJ2-3
v_gene: TRBV10-3
abundance: few

CDR3nt: TGTGCCAGCAGGGAGGGGGGGTTGAACTACGAGCAGTACTTC
CDR3aa: CASREGGLNYEQYF
d_gene: .
j_gene: TRBJ2-7
v_gene: TRBV2
abundance: few

CDR3nt: TGTGCCAGCAGCTTGGGGAATGCTCGGGGCCACACCTTC
CDR3aa: CASSLGNARGHTF
d_gene: .
j_gene: TRBJ1-2
v_gene: TRBV7-2
abundance: .

CDR3nt: TGTGCCACCAGCAGAGTTACAGGGGCGTCTGGGGCCAACGTCCTGACTTTC
CDR3aa: CATSRVTGASGANVLTF
d_gene: TRBD1
j_gene: TRBJ2-6
v_gene: TRBV15
abundance: few

CDR3nt: TGTGCCAGCAGTCCCCCCGTGGTGGTAGCTAACTATGGCTACACCTTC
CDR3aa: CASSPPVVVANYGYTF
d_gene: .
j_gene: TRBJ1-2
v_gene: TRBV12-3/TRBV12-4
abundance: .

CDR3nt: TGTGCCAGCAGCTCTACAGGGGTCAATGAGCAGTTCTTC
CDR3aa: CASSSTGVNEQFF
d_gene: TRBD1
j_gene: TRBJ2-1
v_gene: TRBV7-3
abundance: .

CDR3nt: TGTGCCAGCTCACCACAGACAGGGAATCAGCCCCAGCATTTT
CDR3aa: CASSPQTGNQPQHF
d_gene: TRBD1
j_gene: TRBJ1-5
v_gene: TRBV18
abundance: .

CDR3nt: TGTGCCAGCAGCTCCGAGGGGGCATACAATGAGCAGTTCTTC
CDR3aa: CASSSEGAYNEQFF
d_gene: TRBD1
j_gene: TRBJ2-1
v_gene: TRBV11-2
abundance: .

CDR3nt: TGTGCCAGCAGCTTAGATAACCGGGGTCGGGAGCAGTTCTTC
CDR3aa: CASSLDNRGREQFF
d_gene: .
j_gene: TRBJ2-1
v_gene: TRBV11-2
abundance: .

CDR3nt: TGTGCCAGCAGCCAAGACGGGGGACAGACCTATGGCTACACCTTC
CDR3aa: CASSQDGGQTYGYTF
d_gene: TRBD1
j_gene: TRBJ1-2
v_gene: TRBV4-2
abundance: .

CDR3nt: TGTGCCAGCACTTATTCGACAGGGGCCGAGAGGACCCAGTACTTC
CDR3aa: CASTYSTGAERTQYF
d_gene: TRBD1
j_gene: TRBJ2-5
v_gene: TRBV12-3/TRBV12-4
abundance: many

CDR3nt: TGTGCCAGCAGCCGGTTCCCGCCCGGGACAGGGGATTTACAAGAGACCCAGTACTTC
CDR3aa: CASSRFPPGTGDLQETQYF
d_gene: TRBD1
j_gene: TRBJ2-5
v_gene: TRBV11-2
abundance: few

CDR3nt: TGTGCCAGCGGAAGGACTAGCGGGGGAGATACGCAGTATTTT
CDR3aa: CASGRTSGGDTQYF
d_gene: TRBD2
j_gene: TRBJ2-3
v_gene: TRBV2
abundance: .

CDR3nt: TGTGCCAGCAGCTCCTCCCTGCTAGCGGGGGTAGTAGATACGCAGTATTTT
CDR3aa: CASSSSLLAGVVDTQYF
d_gene: TRBD2
j_gene: TRBJ2-3
v_gene: TRBV12-3/TRBV12-4
abundance: .

CDR3nt: TGTGCCAGCAGTCCCGCTAATCTCGACAGTGCGGTTTTTTGTGAGCAGTTCTTC
CDR3aa: CASSPANLDSAVFCEQFF
d_gene: .
j_gene: TRBJ2-1
v_gene: TRBV6-1
abundance: .

CDR3nt: TGTGCCAGCAGCCAATGGTCGGACCCTTCGGGCTACACCTTC
CDR3aa: CASSQWSDPSGYTF
d_gene: .
j_gene: TRBJ1-2
v_gene: TRBV16
abundance: .

CDR3nt: TGTGCCAGCAGCTCGCTCCGGGGGGGTTCCTACAATGAGCAGTTCTTC
CDR3aa: CASSSLRGGSYNEQFF
d_gene: TRBD2
j_gene: TRBJ2-1
v_gene: TRBV7-9
abundance: few

CDR3nt: TGCGCCAGCAGCCAGGGACTAGCGGGGGCCCACGAGCAGTACTTC
CDR3aa: CASSQGLAGAHEQYF
d_gene: TRBD2
j_gene: TRBJ2-7
v_gene: TRBV4-1
abundance: .

CDR3nt: TGCGCCAGCAGTGATAGGGGGGGACCCTCCTACGAGCAGTACTTC
CDR3aa: CASSDRGGPSYEQYF
d_gene: .
j_gene: TRBJ2-7
v_gene: TRBV10-2
abundance: .

CDR3nt: TGCAGTGTATGGGACAATGAGCAGTACTTC
CDR3aa: CSVWDNEQYF
d_gene: .
j_gene: TRBJ2-7
v_gene: TRBV20-1
abundance: .

CDR3nt: TGTGCCAGCAGGGGGTTCGGGGGGTCCTACAATGAGCAGTTCTTC
CDR3aa: CASRGFGGSYNEQFF
d_gene: TRBD2
j_gene: TRBJ2-1
v_gene: TRBV2
abundance: .

CDR3nt: TGTGCCAGCACCCAGGGCTACTACGAGCAGTACTTC
CDR3aa: CASTQGYYEQYF
d_gene: .
j_gene: TRBJ2-7
v_gene: TRBV12-3/TRBV12-4
abundance: .

CDR3nt: TGCAGCGTTTCCGTAAAAAGCTCCTACAATGAGCAGTTCTTC
CDR3aa: CSVSVKSSYNEQFF
d_gene: .
j_gene: TRBJ2-1
v_gene: TRBV29-1
abundance: few

CDR3nt: TGTGCCAGCAGCCTCCGGGACAGAAATGAAAAACTGTTTTTT
CDR3aa: CASSLRDRNEKLFF
d_gene: TRBD1
j_gene: TRBJ1-4
v_gene: TRBV6-6
abundance: .

CDR3nt: TGTGCCAGCTCGCCCGGGACAGTTCAGCATTTT
CDR3aa: CASSPGTVQHF
d_gene: TRBD1
j_gene: TRBJ1-5
v_gene: TRBV7-2
abundance: few

CDR3nt: TGTGCCAGCACGGGCAGGGGCCGCGAGCAGTACTTC
CDR3aa: CASTGRGREQYF
d_gene: .
j_gene: TRBJ2-7
v_gene: TRBV6-5
abundance: .

CDR3nt: TGTGCCAGCTCACCTGGGACAGGGGACCACAATGAGCAGTTCTTC
CDR3aa: CASSPGTGDHNEQFF
d_gene: TRBD1
j_gene: TRBJ2-1
v_gene: TRBV18
abundance: few

CDR3nt: TGTGCCAGTAGTATGATCCACGACGTGGAAAAACTGTTTTTT
CDR3aa: CASSMIHDVEKLFF
d_gene: .
j_gene: TRBJ1-4
v_gene: TRBV19
abundance: .

CDR3nt: TGTGCCAGCAGCCAAGAAAAGAAGATACACGAGCAGTACTTC
CDR3aa: CASSQEKKIHEQYF
d_gene: .
j_gene: TRBJ2-7
v_gene: TRBV14
abundance: .

CDR3nt: TGTGCCAGCAGTAAGGACGGCCCCTATGGCTACACCTTC
CDR3aa: CASSKDGPYGYTF
d_gene: .
j_gene: TRBJ1-2
v_gene: TRBV6-5
abundance: .

CDR3nt: TGTGCCATCAGTGGGCGGGGGGCCAGGGATGAGCAGTTCTTC
CDR3aa: CAISGRGARDEQFF
d_gene: TRBD2
j_gene: TRBJ2-1
v_gene: TRBV10-3
abundance: .

CDR3nt: TGTGCCAGCAGCTGGGGCGGGACAAACTCCTACGAGCAGTACTTC
CDR3aa: CASSWGGTNSYEQYF
d_gene: .
j_gene: TRBJ2-7
v_gene: TRBV6-5
abundance: .

CDR3nt: TGCGCCAGCAGCTTGGGAACTAGCGGGGGGGCGGATGAGCAGTTCTTC
CDR3aa: CASSLGTSGGADEQFF
d_gene: TRBD2
j_gene: TRBJ2-1
v_gene: TRBV5-1
abundance: many

CDR3nt: TGCGCCAGCAGCCAAGGCCAGGTTGAGCAGTTCTTC
CDR3aa: CASSQGQVEQFF
d_gene: .
j_gene: TRBJ2-1
v_gene: TRBV4-1
abundance: few

CDR3nt: TGTGCCAGCAGCTTTATGGGCAATGAGCAGTTCTTC
CDR3aa: CASSFMGNEQFF
d_gene: .
j_gene: TRBJ2-1
v_gene: TRBV7-2
abundance: few

CDR3nt: TGCAGCTCGCTTCCCGGGGCATCGACAGATACGCAGTATTTT
CDR3aa: CSSLPGASTDTQYF
d_gene: .
j_gene: TRBJ2-3
v_gene: TRBV20-1
abundance: few